One and the same sample provided the 30 T cell receptor beta chains below, sequenced in a study of blood T cell repertoires in COVID-19. Sequenced by immunoSEQ multiplex PCR; TCRdb stores in-frame clones only, minus some. Of approximately 110,000 clones detected, approximately 81% appear once; the ten largest clones hold about 5.5%. Sequenced input: peripheral blood. Receptors were obtained from a man older than 75 with COVID-19, enrolled during active disease.

The rearrangement joins TRBV7-9 to TRBJ2-1, with 8 nucleotides matching TRBD2. Germline V lookup: CDR1 SEHNR, CDR2 FQNEAQ (reference sequence). V dropped 11 bases and J dropped 3; count of bases not matched to a gene: 9. This CDR3 is 14 amino acids long. The CDR3 DNA reads as TGTGCCCGGACCCAGCGGGAGTTCTACAATGAGCAGTTCTTC. Protein sequence: CARTQREFYNEQFF.

The chain uses TRBV27 and TRBJ2-1; D gene ambiguous. Trimming cost V 6 bases and J 5 bases, with 11 bases left between them. The CDR3 covers 13 residues. Germline V gene lookup returns CDR1 MNHEY and CDR2 SMNVEV (reference sequence). CDR3 region: CASRSLIDNEQFF. As DNA, the CDR3 is TGTGCCAGCAGGAGCCTTATCGACAATGAGCAGTTCTTC.

DNA of the CDR3: TGTGCCACTACGGGGGAGGACGGCTACACCTTC. Amino acids: CATTGEDGYTF. The chain links TRBV19 to TRBJ1-2; a possible D gene is TRBD1 (5 bases). This CDR3 contains 11 residues. V was shortened by 10 bases and J by 8 bases, with 14 bases between the two germline ends. Germline V CDR1 and CDR2: LNHDA, SQIVND (reference sequence).

In its sample, this clone was seen once. The rearrangement joins TRBV10-2 to TRBJ1-2; TRBD1 aligns across 9 bases. CDR3 size: 13 residues. J gave up 8 bases and V 6 bases, and 7 bases lay outside the gene matches. Germline loops: CDR1 WSHSY, CDR2 SAAADI. The CDR3 loop is CASRPNRGQGYTF. The CDR3 bases are TGCGCCAGCAGGCCCAACAGGGGGCAAGGCTACACCTTC.

The rearrangement links TRBV7-3 to TRBJ2-1, with 9 bases identical to TRBD2. This CDR3 is built from 14 residues. The germline gives CDR1 SGHTA, CDR2 FQGTGA. With V trimmed by 2 bases and J by 6 bases, 2 bases remained unmatched. The CDR3 bases are TGTGCCAGCAGCTTAGGCGGGAGGGTCAATGAGCAGTTCTTC. It specifies CASSLGGRVNEQFF. The full variable domain, its missing parts supplied by reference TRBV7-3 and TRBJ2-1, is GAGVSQTPSNKVTEKGKYVELRCDPISGHTALYWYRQSLGQGPEFLIYFQGTGAADDSGLPNDRFFAVRPEGSVSTLKIQRTERGDSAVYLCASSLGGRVNEQFFGPGTRLTVL.

This chain's CDR3 is CASSNVRRQGAPPSGNTIYF. CDR3 sequence (DNA): TGTGCCAGCAGCAATGTCCGGCGACAGGGGGCGCCTCCCTCTGGAAACACCATATATTTT. V is TRBV28 and J is TRBJ1-3, with 10 bases fitting TRBD1. V shed 6 bases, J shed 0 bases, and the junction held 17 bases outside the gene matches. Germline loops: CDR1 MDHEN, CDR2 SYDVKM. The length of the CDR3 is 20 residues.

This clone was recorded many times. The chain has TRBV4-2 and TRBJ1-2; maybe TRBD1 (5 bases). Germline lookup yields CDR1 LGHNA and CDR2 YNFKEQ. Trimming cost V 4 bases and J 1 base, with 16 bases left between them. The CDR3 sequence is 16 residues long. CDR3 coding DNA: TGTGCCAGCAGCCCGGAGACCCCCGGGGGTAACTATGGCTACACCTTC. Amino acid sequence: CASSPETPGGNYGYTF.

Only a few counts were recorded for this clone. The genes are TRBV7-6 and TRBJ1-3, with D unclear. Per the germline V gene, CDR1 is SGHVS and CDR2 is FNYEAQ. V was cut by 4 bases and J by 0 bases, with 13 bases left in between. This CDR3 region has 16 residues. The CDR3 sequence: CASSYGVGSSGNTIYF. The DNA for the CDR3 is TGTGCCAGCAGCTACGGGGTGGGGAGCTCTGGAAACACCATATATTTT.

The genes are TRBV28 and TRBJ2-7; D is uncertain. This CDR3 is built from 12 residues. Germline CDR1 is MDHEN and CDR2 is SYDVKM. Trimming took 2 bases from V and 4 from J, leaving 6 bases between them. The CDR3 DNA follows: TGTGCCAGCAGTTTAATCGGTTACGAGCAGTACTTC. This translates into CASSLIGYEQYF.

This clone was observed a single time. As DNA, the CDR3 is TGCAGTGCGAGCAGGATCTATGGCTACACCTTC. The encoded protein is CSASRIYGYTF. The chain combines TRBV20-1 with TRBJ1-2, with D uncertain. Germline V gene lookup returns CDR1 DFQATT and CDR2 SNEGSKA (reference sequence). V shed 6 bases and J shed 4 bases, with 9 bases lying between them. The CDR3 covers 11 residues.

The chain combines TRBV27 with TRBJ2-3, with D tentatively TRBD2 (7 bases). Germline V lookup: CDR1 MNHEY, CDR2 SMNVEV (reference sequence). The CDR3 runs to 19 residues. The V gene lost 5 bases and the J gene lost 0 bases, with 24 bases spanning the gap. CDR3 in amino acids: CASSSLGGPARVSTDTQYF. CDR3 DNA sequence: TGTGCCAGCAGTAGTCTCGGGGGGCCCGCTAGGGTTAGCACAGATACGCAGTATTTT.

The genes are TRBV6-6 and TRBJ1-1; a possible D gene is TRBD1 (5 bases). The V and J ends lost 0 bases and 7 bases respectively, with 9 bases between them. The CDR3 is 13 residues long. CDR1 and CDR2 from the germline V gene are MNHNY and SVGAGI (reference sequence). The CDR3 DNA is TGTGCCAGCAGTTACTCAGGGGAGGGTGAAGCTTTCTTT. It translates to CASSYSGEGEAFF.

The V gene is TRBV6-6, the J gene TRBJ1-5; 7 nucleotides agree with TRBD1. The CDR3 has 17 amino acids. The germline gives CDR1 MNHNY, CDR2 SVGAGI (reference sequence). V lost 5 bases to trimming and J lost 0 bases; unmatched junction nucleotides: 10. CDR3 protein: CASSLYGTAYSNQPQHF. CDR3 sequence (DNA): TGTGCCAGCAGTCTATACGGGACAGCTTATAGCAATCAGCCCCAGCATTTT.

The V gene is TRBV6-2 or TRBV6-3, the J gene TRBJ2-5; D is possibly TRBD1 (7 bases). Germline V lookup: CDR1 MNHEY, CDR2 SVGEGT. V lost 4 bases, J lost 5 bases, and 14 bases lay in between. The CDR3 totals 14 residues. The chain's CDR3 is CASSSATGRETQYF. In nucleotides, the CDR3 is TGTGCCAGCAGTTCGGCGACAGGGAGGGAGACCCAGTACTTC.

The V call is TRBV18, the J call TRBJ1-3, with D maybe TRBD1 (6 bases). The germline V and J ends were trimmed by 10 bases and 0 bases, with 22 bases remaining between them. Germline CDR1 KGHSH, CDR2 LQKENI. The CDR3 has 17 residues. The CDR3 DNA is TGTGCCATCAAAGTAAGCTCCGCAGGGGACTCTGGAAACACCATATATTTT. Encoded protein: CAIKVSSAGDSGNTIYF. Supplemented by reference TRBV18 and TRBJ1-3, the full variable domain reads NAGVMQNPRHLVRRRGQEARLRCSPMKGHSHVYWYRQLPEEGLKFMVYLQKENIIDESGMPKERFSAEFPKEGPSILRIQQVVRGDSAAYFCAIKVSSAGDSGNTIYFGEGSWLTVV.

V is TRBV12-3 or TRBV12-4 and J is TRBJ1-5, with a possible D match to TRBD1 (5 bases). CDR3 length: 13 residues. The V and J ends lost 3 bases and 5 bases respectively, with 8 bases between them. CDR3 amino acids: CASSFGRDQPQHF. In nucleotides, the CDR3 is TGTGCCAGCAGTTTCGGCAGGGATCAGCCCCAGCATTTT.

CDR3 DNA sequence: TGTGCCAGCAGTTTATTGCTCGGGAGCCCCTACAATGAGCAGTTCTTC. Translating gives CASSLLLGSPYNEQFF. The V call is TRBV28, the J call TRBJ2-1; a possible D gene is TRBD2 (6 bases). Germline CDR1 MDHEN, CDR2 SYDVKM. Between the trimmed V and J ends, which lost 1 base and 2 bases, there was a span of 12 bases. The CDR3 consists of 16 residues. Full variable domain (rest looked up from reference TRBV28 and TRBJ2-1): DVKVTQSSRYLVKRTGEKVFLECVQDMDHENMFWYRQDPGLGLRLIYFSYDVKMKEKGDIPEGYSVSREKKERFSLILESASTNQTSMYLCASSLLLGSPYNEQFFGPGTRLTVL.

V usage is TRBV3-1 (or the pseudogene TRBV3-2) and J usage is TRBJ2-1; 8 bases are shared with TRBD2. The germline CDR1 and CDR2 sequences are LGHDT and YNNKEL (reference sequence). This CDR3 is built from 18 residues. With V trimmed by 4 bases and J by 3 bases, 14 bases remained unmatched. CDR3 region: CASSLGGAALTYYNEQFF. The CDR3 bases are TGTGCCAGCAGCCTCGGGGGGGCGGCCCTGACCTACTACAATGAGCAGTTCTTC.

This clone was seen only a few times. The chain is built from TRBV5-1 and TRBJ1-5; the match to TRBD1 covers 10 bases. CDR3 length: 14 residues. V shed 5 bases, J shed 6 bases, and the junction held 5 bases outside the gene matches. Germline V lookup: CDR1 SGHRS, CDR2 YFSETQ. The chain's CDR3 is CASSTGTGVQPQHF. CDR3 coding DNA: TGCGCCAGCAGTACCGGGACAGGGGTTCAGCCCCAGCATTTT. The full variable domain, completed using reference TRBV5-1 and TRBJ1-5, is KAGVTQTPRYLIKTRGQQVTLSCSPISGHRSVSWYQQTPGQGLQFLFEYFSETQRNKGNFPGRFSGRQFSNSRSEMNVSTLELGDSALYLCASSTGTGVQPQHFGDGTRLSIL.

The rearrangement links TRBV4-2 to TRBJ1-1, with D tentatively TRBD1 (6 bases). Germline lookup yields CDR1 LGHNA and CDR2 YNFKEQ. The V end lost 5 bases, the J end lost 3 bases, and 10 bases lay between the germline ends. The CDR3 extends over 13 amino acids. For the CDR3, the DNA is TGTGCCAGCAGCGGGGACACCTACACTGAAGCTTTCTTT. Its protein product is CASSGDTYTEAFF.

This clone was seen a single time. V usage is TRBV2 and J usage is TRBJ2-7, with D perhaps TRBD1 (5 bases). Trimming pared 6 bases from V and 3 bases from J, leaving 9 bases between. The CDR3 runs 12 residues. Looked up from germline, CDR1 is SNHLY and CDR2 is FYNNEI. The CDR3 DNA follows: TGTGCCAGCAGCTTACAGGTCTACGAGCAGTACTTC. This encodes CASSLQVYEQYF. The full variable domain, with the rest looked up from reference TRBV2 and TRBJ2-7, is EPEVTQTPSHQVTQMGQEVILRCVPISNHLYFYWYRQILGQKVEFLVSFYNNEISEKSEIFDDQFSVERPDGSNFTLKIRSTKLEDSAMYFCASSLQVYEQYFGPGTRLTVT.

The CDR3 region has the DNA TGTGCCAGCAGTCGCACAGGGTACCAAGAGACCCAGTACTTC. Translated: CASSRTGYQETQYF. The J gene is TRBJ2-5, the V gene TRBV25-1, with D possibly being TRBD1 (6 bases). Germline values: CDR1 MGHDK, CDR2 SYGVNS. The CDR3 has 14 amino acids. Trimming removed 5 bases at V and 0 bases at J, with 10 bases between.

There are a few counts of this clone. The gene calls are TRBV6-6 and TRBJ2-7; TRBD2 agrees at 12 bases. Trimming took 7 bases from V and 2 from J; bases not matched to a gene: 9. The CDR3 is 16 amino acids. The V gene's germline CDR1 is MNHNY and CDR2 SVGAGI (reference sequence). As DNA, the CDR3 is TGTGCCAGCACTCGCGGACTAGCGGGATCCCCCTACGAGCAGTACTTC. Protein sequence: CASTRGLAGSPYEQYF.

This sequence joins TRBV7-3 and TRBJ2-1; 7 positions agree with TRBD2. CDR3 size: 15 residues. Germline V gene sequence: CDR1 SGHTA, CDR2 FQGTGA. Trimming cost V 5 bases and J 7 bases; bases outside gene matches: 11. The CDR3 DNA reads TGTGCCAGCAGCAAAAGGGGAGGGAGTGGGAATGAGCAGTTCTTC. Protein product: CASSKRGGSGNEQFF.

The rearrangement joins TRBV28 to TRBJ2-7; D call uncertain. The CDR3 is made up of 15 amino acids. Trimming removed 6 bases from V and 3 bases from J, with 18 bases in between. Per germline, CDR1 MDHEN and CDR2 SYDVKM. CDR3 bases: TGTGCCAGCAGAAGGCTACCCTCGACTCTCTACGAGCAGTACTTC. Its protein product is CASRRLPSTLYEQYF.

Only a few counts were recorded for this clone. The gene calls are TRBV28 and TRBJ1-4; maybe TRBD1 (5 bases). The V end lost 1 base, the J end lost 10 bases, and 10 bases lay between the germline ends. The CDR3 is 13 residues long. Germline V CDR1 and CDR2: MDHEN, SYDVKM. CDR3 sequence reads: CASSLSDTGKLFF. CDR3 nucleotides: TGTGCCAGCAGTTTATCGGACACCGGAAAACTGTTTTTT.

The V and J genes are TRBV7-6 and TRBJ1-4; 7 nucleotides agree with TRBD1. The CDR3 totals 17 residues. Germline V CDR1 and CDR2: SGHVS, FNYEAQ. V lost 6 bases and J lost 7; bases outside the gene matches: 17. Here the CDR3 reads CASSRPTGARVSEKLFF. CDR3 nucleotides: TGTGCCAGCAGTCGACCTACAGGGGCCAGGGTTTCTGAAAAACTGTTTTTT. The entire variable domain, with the rest obtained from reference TRBV7-6 and TRBJ1-4, is as follows: GAGVSQSPRYKVTKRGQDVALRCDPISGHVSLYWYRQALGQGPEFLTYFNYEAQQDKSGLPNDRFSAERPEGSISTLTIQRTEQRDSAMYRCASSRPTGARVSEKLFFGSGTQLSVL.

The chain employs TRBV2 and TRBJ1-4; TRBD1 matches at 9 bases. CDR1 is SNHLY and CDR2 is FYNNEI in the germline V gene. This CDR3 region has 15 residues. V trimming: 7 bases; J trimming: 3 bases; junction bases outside the gene matches: 6. The CDR3 region is CASMGQGSPNEKLFF. For the CDR3, the DNA is TGTGCCAGCATGGGACAGGGTTCACCTAATGAAAAACTGTTTTTT.

This clone was recorded at least ten times. The chain recombines TRBV29-1 with TRBJ1-3, with a possible D match to TRBD1 (6 bases). The germline V gene has CDR1 SQVTM and CDR2 ANQGSEA. Trimming took 7 bases from V and 4 from J, leaving 14 bases between them. CDR3 size: 13 residues. Written as DNA, the CDR3 is TGCAGCGCTAACACAGGGTACGGAAACACCATATATTTT. Translation gives CSANTGYGNTIYF.

This rearrangement joins TRBV4-1 to TRBJ2-4; 11 bases align to TRBD1. Germline assignment: CDR1 MGHRA and CDR2 YSYEKL. The CDR3 covers 19 residues. The junction had 11 bases not matched to a gene; V was cut back by 4 bases and J by 0 bases. The CDR3 DNA reads TGCGCCAGCAGCCGGAGGACAGGGGGCGAGGGTGAAGCCAAAAACATTCAGTACTTC. Translation gives CASSRRTGGEGEAKNIQYF.